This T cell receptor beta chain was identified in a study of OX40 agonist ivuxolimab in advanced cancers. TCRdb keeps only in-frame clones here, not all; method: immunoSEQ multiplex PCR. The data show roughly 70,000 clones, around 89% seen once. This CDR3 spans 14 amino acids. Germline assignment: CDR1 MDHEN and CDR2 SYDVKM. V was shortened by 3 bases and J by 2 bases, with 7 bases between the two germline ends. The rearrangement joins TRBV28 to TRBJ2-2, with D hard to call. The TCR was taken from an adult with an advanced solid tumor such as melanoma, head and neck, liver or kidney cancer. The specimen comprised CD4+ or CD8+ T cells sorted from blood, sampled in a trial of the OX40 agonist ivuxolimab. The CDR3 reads CASSLGTNTGELFF. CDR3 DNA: TGTGCCAGCAGTTTGGGTACTAACACCGGGGAGCTGTTTTTT. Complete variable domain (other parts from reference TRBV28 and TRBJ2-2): DVKVTQSSRYLVKRTGEKVFLECVQDMDHENMFWYRQDPGLGLRLIYFSYDVKMKEKGDIPEGYSVSREKKERFSLILESASTNQTSMYLCASSLGTNTGELFFGEGSRLTVL.